These 17 T cell receptor beta chains came from one sample sequenced in a study of post-analysis software for immune sequencing data. Whole-study results and caveats: Five or six TRBV segments were significantly more frequent in patients than in controls. TRBV5-6, TRBV5-1 and TRBV20-1 were among these segments.

Included in the TCR beta cDNA libraries were unique molecular identifiers. MiXCR, run by TCRdb on the PCR reads, gives a single entry per CDR3 protein. The table records 350,000 to 500,000 distinct CDR3 sequences, 35% to 45% of them present only once. No antigens are known for them. Sequencing was carried out using blood. Receptor source: a girl between 2 and 10 years old with multiple sclerosis.

A few counts support this clonotype. The V and J genes are TRBV7-2 and TRBJ2-5, with D possibly matching TRBD2 (5 bases). The CDR3 length is 14 residues. CDR1 is SGHTA and CDR2 is FQGNSA in the germline V gene. Between the trimmed V and J ends, which lost 1 base and 4 bases, there was a span of 10 bases. The CDR3 protein is CASSLELVGETQYF. In DNA, the CDR3 is TGTGCCAGCAGCTTAGAACTAGTTGGAGAGACCCAGTACTTC.

A single count supports this clonotype. The chain recombines TRBV24-1 with TRBJ2-5; the D is unclear. The J call may not be correct, given that the DNA end is closer to TRBJ2-7. Germline-derived CDR1 and CDR2 are KGHDR and SFDVKD. This CDR3 region has 13 residues. As DNA, the CDR3 is TGTGCCACCAGTGATAGCGTTGTGCACGAGCAGTACTTC. It is translated as CATSDSVVHEQYF.

The chain has TRBV5-1 and TRBJ1-2; D gene ambiguous. Germline values: CDR1 SGHRS, CDR2 YFSETQ. CDR3 length: 14 residues. Trimming shortened V by 2 bases and J by 4 bases, and 12 bases separated the two germline ends. The CDR3 DNA sequence: TGCGCCAGCAGCTTCGGAGGGATCTCCTATGGCTACACCTTC. This translates into CASSFGGISYGYTF.

In this sample, this clonotype turned up a few times. The V and J genes are TRBV12-3 or TRBV12-4 and TRBJ2-5, with D unclear. This CDR3 contains 12 residues. The V gene lost 5 bases and the J gene lost 4 bases, with 8 bases spanning the gap. DNA of the CDR3: TGTGCCAGCAGTGTCTCGGCAGAGACCCAGTACTTC. Residues: CASSVSAETQYF.

This rearrangement joins TRBV5-1 to TRBJ2-1; D remains ambiguous. This CDR3 comprises 17 residues. The ends were cut back, 1 base at V and 0 bases at J, with 14 bases in the middle. The V gene's germline CDR1 is SGHRS and CDR2 YFSETQ. CDR3 protein: CASSLKRFTDSYNEQFF. CDR3 coding DNA: TGCGCCAGCAGCTTGAAGAGGTTTACAGACTCCTACAATGAGCAGTTCTTC.

The rearrangement links TRBV20-1 to TRBJ2-1, with 13 nucleotides matching TRBD2. Trimming cost V 0 bases and J 6 bases; bases outside gene matches: 8. Germline lookup yields CDR1 DFQATT and CDR2 SNEGSKA (reference sequence). This CDR3 contains 17 residues. DNA for the CDR3: TGCAGTGCTAGAGATCTCCTACTAGCGGGGGGGTTCAATGAGCAGTTCTTC. It translates to CSARDLLLAGGFNEQFF.

The sample holds a few counts of this clonotype. The chain couples TRBV25-1 to TRBJ1-2, with a weak D call TRBD1 (6 bases). This CDR3 spans 13 amino acids. V was trimmed by 2 bases and J by 8 bases, leaving 12 bases between them. The germline CDR1 and CDR2 sequences are MGHDK and SYGVNS. CDR3 sequence reads: CASSERRGGGYTF. The DNA for the CDR3 is TGTGCCAGCAGTGAACGCAGGGGTGGGGGCTACACCTTC.

V is TRBV12-3 or TRBV12-4 and J is TRBJ1-5; 7 positions match TRBD1. The CDR3 runs to 14 residues. V shed 6 bases and J 4 bases; nucleotides not matched to a gene: 6. In DNA form, the CDR3 reads TGTGCCAGCAGGAAGGACAGGCCTAATCAGCCCCAGCATTTT. This codes for CASRKDRPNQPQHF.

This clonotype came up a few times. This sequence joins TRBV5-1 and TRBJ2-1; 7 nucleotides match TRBD1. CDR1 SGHRS and CDR2 YFSETQ come from the germline V gene. Losses at the gene ends were 4 bases for V and 2 bases for J; bases not matched to a gene: 6. This CDR3 comprises 15 residues. The CDR3 DNA follows: TGCGCCAGCAGCCCGGAAGGGGGCCCCTACAATGAGCAGTTCTTC. This encodes CASSPEGGPYNEQFF.

The rearrangement links TRBV4-1 to TRBJ2-1; no clear D. The CDR3 totals 14 residues. Germline CDR1 MGHRA, CDR2 YSYEKL. Between the trimmed V and J ends, which lost 0 bases and 3 bases, there was a span of 6 bases. CDR3: CASSQDSIYNEQFF. CDR3 bases: TGCGCCAGCAGCCAAGACTCCATCTACAATGAGCAGTTCTTC.

This clonotype was detected a few times. This chain uses TRBV20-1 with TRBJ2-3; 12 positions match TRBD1. This CDR3 contains 14 residues. Germline V gene sequence: CDR1 DFQATT, CDR2 SNEGSKA (reference sequence). The J segment lost 5 bases and the V segment lost 6 bases, leaving 6 bases of the junction unmatched. CDR3 sequence reads: CSAEGQGALDTQYF. CDR3 DNA: TGCAGTGCGGAGGGACAGGGGGCCCTAGATACGCAGTATTTT.

This chain's CDR3 is CATSSPDRDAYNEQYF. For the CDR3, the DNA is TGTGCCACCAGCAGTCCCGACAGGGACGCCTACAATGAGCAGTACTTC. The rearrangement links TRBV15 to TRBJ2-1; the match to TRBD1 covers 7 bases. TRBJ2-7 explains the end of the DNA better; the J call may be wrong. The CDR3 loop spans 16 amino acids. Germline lookup yields CDR1 LNHNV and CDR2 YYDKDF (reference sequence).

The rearrangement joins TRBV20-1 to TRBJ2-4; D remains ambiguous. The end of the DNA aligns better with TRBJ2-5, so the J call may be wrong. Germline assignment: CDR1 DFQATT and CDR2 SNEGSKA (reference sequence). CDR3 length: 15 residues. The DNA for the CDR3 is TGCAGTGCGTGCCCTAGTGCAGGCCTTCAAGAGACCCAGTACTTC. It encodes CSACPSAGLQETQYF.

The chain links TRBV5-1 to TRBJ2-3, with 9 bases aligning to TRBD2. This CDR3 comprises 17 residues. Germline assignment: CDR1 SGHRS and CDR2 YFSETQ. J gave up 2 bases and V 4 bases, and 11 bases lay outside the gene matches. The CDR3 DNA reads as TGCGCCAGCAGCCCAGTCGGACTAGCGAGGAACACAGATACGCAGTATTTT. Translating gives CASSPVGLARNTDTQYF.

The V call is TRBV5-1, the J call TRBJ2-7, with TRBD2 matching over 13 bases. The length of the CDR3 is 16 residues. Germline V gives CDR1 SGHRS, CDR2 YFSETQ. Germline trimming cut 2 bases from V and 3 bases from J; bases unmatched to any gene: 5. The CDR3 coding sequence is TGCGCCAGCAGCTTCGGACTAGCGGGAGATGGCTACGAGCAGTACTTC. It codes for CASSFGLAGDGYEQYF.

V gene TRBV3-1 combines with J gene TRBJ2-5; TRBD1 agrees at 7 bases. Germline V lookup: CDR1 LGHDT, CDR2 YNNKEL (reference sequence). The CDR3 consists of 14 residues. With 3 bases clipped from V and 2 bases from J, the junction kept 3 bases outside the gene matches. CDR3 coding DNA: TGTGCCAGCAGCCACCAGGGACAGCAAGAGACCCAGTACTTC. Encoded protein: CASSHQGQQETQYF.

This clonotype was seen more than once but under ten times. The chain joins TRBV29-1 to TRBJ1-2; no clear D gene. V gave up 0 bases and J gave up 4 bases, with 12 bases separating them. Germline V gives CDR1 SQVTM, CDR2 ANQGSEA. CDR3 length equals 14 residues. CDR3 protein: CSVEDRGNLYGYTF. CDR3 bases: TGCAGCGTTGAAGATCGAGGGAACCTCTATGGCTACACCTTC.